The 22 T cell receptor beta chains listed next were all sequenced from one sample in a study of shared clonotypes between healthy human individuals. Generated by immunoSEQ multiplex PCR, the TCRdb table keeps only in-frame clones and is missing some. The sample has around 2,000,000 clones; roughly 95% are singletons. The sample comprised naive CD4+ T cells sorted from blood. This sample's subset: CD45RA+ positively selected. The receptors stem from a man younger than 35 in good health.

V usage is TRBV5-4 and J usage is TRBJ1-5, with D perhaps matching TRBD1 (5 bases). Germline V lookup: CDR1 SGHNT, CDR2 YYREEE (reference sequence). The ends were cut back, 0 bases at V and 3 bases at J, with 13 bases in the middle. The CDR3 totals 16 residues. CDR3 in amino acids: CASSLGGLGSNQPQHF. CDR3 nucleotides: TGTGCCAGCAGCTTGGGGGGCCTCGGATCCAATCAGCCCCAGCATTTT.

CDR3: CASTSLTGKPYEQYF. CDR3 in DNA: TGTGCCAGCACCTCCTTGACGGGGAAACCCTACGAGCAGTACTTC. The V call is TRBV6-5, the J call TRBJ2-7, with a tentative D call TRBD2 (5 bases). This CDR3 has 15 amino acids. V lost 7 bases, J lost 2 bases, and 18 bases lay in between. Looked up from germline, CDR1 is MNHEY and CDR2 is SVGAGI.

About this clone itself: Other DNA sequences in the same sample also yield this CDR3. The chain carries TRBV6-5 and TRBJ2-7; no reliable D call. Per the germline V gene, CDR1 is MNHEY and CDR2 is SVGAGI. This CDR3 spans 14 amino acids. V lost 0 bases and J 2 bases, leaving 8 bases between the germline ends. The CDR3 coding sequence is TGTGCCAGCAGTTACTCCCGCGGAGCCTACGAGCAGTACTTC. Encoded protein: CASSYSRGAYEQYF.

The chain uses TRBV28 and TRBJ1-2, with 12 bases lining up with TRBD1. The germline gives CDR1 MDHEN, CDR2 SYDVKM. The length of the CDR3 is 16 residues. Losses at the gene ends were 4 bases for V and 7 bases for J; bases not matched to a gene: 10. The CDR3 spells CASSSQPGQGAVGYTF. DNA of the CDR3: TGTGCCAGCAGTTCTCAACCGGGACAGGGGGCTGTTGGCTACACCTTC.

The CDR3 DNA reads as TGTGCCATCAGTGAGCGGACGGGCTCCTACGAGCAGTACTTC. Translating it yields CAISERTGSYEQYF. V gene TRBV10-3 combines with J gene TRBJ2-7; no reliable D call. Trimming cost V 2 bases and J 0 bases, with 8 bases left between them. The CDR3 contains 14 residues. In germline, CDR1 is ENHRY, CDR2 SYGVKD.

This chain uses TRBV7-8 with TRBJ2-5; D gene ambiguous. The germline gives CDR1 SGHVS, CDR2 FQNEAQ. The CDR3 sequence is 14 residues long. V was pared by 5 bases and J by 1 base, with 11 bases between. DNA of the CDR3: TGTGCCAGCAGCACCGTGGCGACCCAAGAGACCCAGTACTTC. It encodes CASSTVATQETQYF.

Here the CDR3 reads CATSRGTVYGYTF. For the CDR3, the DNA is TGTGCCACCAGCAGAGGGACGGTCTATGGCTACACCTTC. V and J are TRBV15 and TRBJ1-2; D uncertain. Germline assignment: CDR1 LNHNV and CDR2 YYDKDF (reference sequence). CDR3 size: 13 residues. V was pared by 1 base and J by 4 bases, with 7 bases between.

The rearrangement links TRBV14 to TRBJ1-5; TRBD1 matches 7 bases. Trimming cost V 5 bases and J 0 bases; bases outside gene matches: 10. Germline V gene sequence: CDR1 SGHDN, CDR2 FVKESK. The CDR3 is 17 amino acids. The CDR3 nucleotides read TGTGCCAGCAGCGGTACAGGGGCGTGGGATAGCAATCAGCCCCAGCATTTT. It codes for CASSGTGAWDSNQPQHF.

The gene calls are TRBV18 and TRBJ1-1; 8 bases map to TRBD1. J was trimmed by 6 bases and V by 3 bases; bases with no gene match: 6. The CDR3 length is 14 residues. Germline V gene data show CDR1 as KGHSH and CDR2 as LQKENI. CDR3 residues: CASSPLTGAAEAFF. The CDR3 DNA reads TGTGCCAGCTCACCCCTGACAGGGGCGGCTGAAGCTTTCTTT.

Comment on this clone: Other DNA sequences in the sample encode the same CDR3. The genes are TRBV20-1 and TRBJ1-2; TRBD1 might be the D (5 bases). This CDR3 spans 11 amino acids. Deletions cut 1 base from V and 7 bases from J, with 7 bases between. Germline values: CDR1 DFQATT, CDR2 SNEGSKA (reference sequence). The CDR3 nucleotides are TGCAGTGCTAGAGTGGGGGGTGGCTACACCTTC. It encodes CSARVGGGYTF.

The rearrangement uses TRBV2 and TRBJ2-7; TRBD2 matches at 11 bases. The CDR3 runs 14 residues. The V segment lost 5 bases and the J segment 2 bases; nucleotides outside the gene matches: 2. The germline gives CDR1 SNHLY, CDR2 FYNNEI. Here the CDR3 reads CASSTGLAAYEQYF. The CDR3 bases are TGTGCCAGCAGTACGGGACTAGCGGCCTACGAGCAGTACTTC.

The chain recombines TRBV7-2 with TRBJ2-1; D call uncertain. Deletions cut 1 base from V and 10 bases from J, with 20 bases between. CDR3 length equals 16 residues. Germline V gives CDR1 SGHTA, CDR2 FQGNSA. The CDR3 is CASSLGSVRSTGEQFF. CDR3 nucleotides: TGTGCCAGCAGCTTAGGCTCCGTGCGCTCCACCGGGGAGCAGTTCTTC.

This chain joins TRBV7-6 and TRBJ1-1, with 9 bases that match TRBD1. V lost 4 bases to trimming and J lost 1 base; unmatched junction nucleotides: 7. Germline V gene data show CDR1 as SGHVS and CDR2 as FNYEAQ. This CDR3 is 16 amino acids long. The CDR3 DNA is TGTGCCAGCAGCTCCGGGACAGGGTTTGGGAACACTGAAGCTTTCTTT. Translation: CASSSGTGFGNTEAFF.

The gene calls are TRBV10-3 and TRBJ1-2; D gene ambiguous. Germline lookup yields CDR1 ENHRY and CDR2 SYGVKD. Trimming removed 10 bases from V and 4 bases from J, with 16 bases in between. The CDR3 extends over 13 amino acids. For the CDR3, the DNA is TGTGCCACCGCAGACAATTGGGGCTATGGCTACACCTTC. It translates to CATADNWGYGYTF.

CDR3 residues: CASSFHGGSEQYF. CDR3 DNA: TGTGCCAGCAGCTTCCACGGGGGGAGCGAGCAGTACTTC. The genes are TRBV5-4 and TRBJ2-7; 7 bases match TRBD2. The germline V gene encodes CDR1 SGHNT and CDR2 YYREEE (reference sequence). The junction had 5 bases not matched to a gene; V was cut back by 2 bases and J by 6 bases. The CDR3 runs 13 residues.

V gene TRBV18 combines with J gene TRBJ1-1, with 9 bases aligning to TRBD1. CDR3 length: 17 amino acids. Germline V gene data show CDR1 as KGHSH and CDR2 as LQKENI. Losses at the gene ends were 2 bases for V and 3 bases for J; bases not matched to a gene: 10. CDR3 coding DNA: TGTGCCAGCTCACCAGGAACAGGGGGCCGGAGTGACACTGAAGCTTTCTTT. It translates to CASSPGTGGRSDTEAFF.

The V gene is TRBV6-5, the J gene TRBJ1-1; 9 bases agree with TRBD1. This CDR3 comprises 15 residues. V shed 4 bases, J shed 3 bases, and the junction held 6 bases outside the gene matches. Germline V gene lookup returns CDR1 MNHEY and CDR2 SVGAGI. CDR3 loop: CASSSPRQGDTEAFF. The CDR3 DNA is TGTGCCAGCAGTTCCCCTAGACAGGGGGACACTGAAGCTTTCTTT.

This chain joins TRBV9 and TRBJ2-5; 7 bases are shared with TRBD2. The CDR3 is made up of 17 amino acids. CDR1 and CDR2 (germline): SGDLS, YYNGEE. Trimming at V came to 1 base and at J to 2 bases, leaving 11 bases not matched to a gene. The CDR3 nucleotides read TGTGCCAGCAGCGTAAGTGTGGCGGGAGCTCTTCAAGAGACCCAGTACTTC. As protein: CASSVSVAGALQETQYF.

The V and J genes are TRBV6-6 and TRBJ2-7; 14 bases align to TRBD2. Germline V gives CDR1 MNHNY, CDR2 SVGAGI (reference sequence). The CDR3 length is 16 residues. With 2 bases clipped from V and 7 bases from J, the junction kept 7 bases outside the gene matches. CDR3 DNA: TGTGCCAGCAGTTACGGCGGGACTAGCGGGAGCGGTGAGCAGTACTTC. Translating it yields CASSYGGTSGSGEQYF.

This clone was counted a single time. The genes are TRBV4-1 and TRBJ2-1; no clear D gene. Germline V CDR1 and CDR2: MGHRA, YSYEKL. Trimming took 4 bases from V and 0 from J, leaving 13 bases between them. The CDR3 is 16 amino acids. The CDR3 loop reads CASSPGPRSSYNEQFF. The CDR3 bases are TGCGCCAGCAGCCCAGGCCCGAGGAGCTCCTACAATGAGCAGTTCTTC.

This CDR3 is CASTGGSGYTIYF. In DNA form, the CDR3 reads TGTGCCTCAACTGGGGGGTCCGGGTACACCATATATTTT. This sequence joins TRBV2 and TRBJ1-3, with D possibly matching TRBD1 (5 bases). V was shortened by 11 bases and J by 8 bases, with 19 bases between the two germline ends. The CDR3 has 13 residues. CDR1 is SNHLY and CDR2 is FYNNEI in the germline V gene.

This chain uses TRBV7-4 with TRBJ2-1, with unresolved D. Germline V lookup: CDR1 SGHVT, CDR2 SQSDAQ. CDR3 length: 12 residues. Trimming pared 10 bases from V and 5 bases from J, leaving 12 bases between. CDR3 sequence: CATDRNDNEQFF. CDR3 DNA sequence: TGTGCCACCGATCGGAATGACAATGAGCAGTTCTTC.